Below, one TCR beta chain is given with its context. Original processing methods: The authors estimated nucleated cell counts from reference gene primer amplification. The assay was immunoSEQ multiplex PCR, and TCRdb's table has in-frame clones only and misses some. The V and J calls and the clone size are those of that table, but D and trimming were determined from the DNA. The repertoire holds some 170,000 clones, with 80% to 90% as singletons. This CDR3 has 12 amino acids. The germline CDR1 and CDR2 sequences are GTSNPN and SVGIG (reference sequence). V shed 8 bases and J shed 8 bases, with 18 bases lying between them. The sample is drawn from a study of blood T cell repertoires in COVID-19.

Material for sequencing was peripheral blood. This chain joins TRBV30 and TRBJ1-2, with D maybe TRBD1 (6 bases). The origin of this receptor is a woman of 80 years or more with acute or convalescent COVID-19. The CDR3 is CASSDRPWGYTF. The CDR3 DNA reads TGTGCCAGCTCAGACAGGCCATGGGGCTACACCTTC. The complete variable domain, with remaining parts taken from reference TRBV30 and TRBJ1-2, reads SQTIHQWPATLVQPVGSPLSLECTVEGTSNPNLYWYRQAAGRGLQLLFYSVGIGQISSEVPQNLSASRPQDRQFILSSKKLLLSDSGFYLCASSDRPWGYTFGSGTRLTVV.